This T cell receptor (beta chain) was retrieved from a study of blood T cells in healthy people across ages. Regarding the study as a whole: Unsorted PBMCs prevented conclusive naive versus antigen-experienced comparison. The diversity estimates, figures obtained from one million T cells, were considered underestimates. Naive CD4+ cells and diversity were both higher in long-lived donors than in aged donors.

Next came a second PCR, run for about 6 to 11 cycles, which used a sample-barcoded 5' primer along with a J-beta primer mix. TCRdb redid the calling of the 5' RACE reads with MiXCR, one entry per CDR3 protein. The sample has some 690,000 distinct CDR3 sequences, roughly 20% seen once; the top ten hold around a fifth. Worth noting for this clonotype: Antigen: not known.

After removal of 3 bases from V and 4 bases from J, the junction contained 9 bases not matched to a gene. The CDR3 runs to 15 residues. In germline, CDR1 is LGHNA, CDR2 YSLEER. The chain carries TRBV4-3 and TRBJ2-7; 7 nucleotides agree with TRBD1. This sequence was found in a man between 70 and 80 years old in good health. Input material: blood. Written as DNA, the CDR3 is TGCGCCAGCAGCCAGGCGAGGACAGGCGCTTACGAGCAGTACTTC. It encodes CASSQARTGAYEQYF.